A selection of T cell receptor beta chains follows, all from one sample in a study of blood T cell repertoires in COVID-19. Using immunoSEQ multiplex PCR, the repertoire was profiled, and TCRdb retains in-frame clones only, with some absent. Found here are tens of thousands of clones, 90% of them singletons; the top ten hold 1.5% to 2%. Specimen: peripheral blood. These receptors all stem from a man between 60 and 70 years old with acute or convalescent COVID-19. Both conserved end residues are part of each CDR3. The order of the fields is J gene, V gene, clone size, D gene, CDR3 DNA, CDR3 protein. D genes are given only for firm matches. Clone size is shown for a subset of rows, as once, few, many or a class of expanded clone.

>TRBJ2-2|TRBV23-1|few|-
TGCGCCAGCAGTCAATTAGGACAGTTAAGGTCTAAAAGCACCGGGGAGCTGTTTTTT
CASSQLGQLRSKSTGELFF
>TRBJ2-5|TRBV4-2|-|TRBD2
TGTGCCAGCAGCCAAGAATGGGCGGGAGGGTTAGAGACCCAGTACTTC
CASSQEWAGGLETQYF
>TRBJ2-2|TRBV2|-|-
TGTGCCAGCAATGGCGGTTCTAGAACCACCGGGGAGCTGTTTTTT
CASNGGSRTTGELFF
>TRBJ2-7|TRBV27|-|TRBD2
TGTGCCAGCAGTTCAGCGGTAGCGGGAGTGGCCGAGCAGTACTTC
CASSSAVAGVAEQYF
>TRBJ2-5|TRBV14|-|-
TGTGCCAGCAGCCAAGATAGGAGGGCGCAAGAGACCCAGTACTTC
CASSQDRRAQETQYF
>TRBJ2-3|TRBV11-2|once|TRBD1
TGTGCCACAACCGGGACAGACTCATTTTATACGCAGTATTTT
CATTGTDSFYTQYF
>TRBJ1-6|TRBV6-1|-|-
TGTGCCAGCAGTGAAGCGAGGGATGACACGCGCGGTTCACTCCTCCACTTT
CASSEARDDTRGSLLHF
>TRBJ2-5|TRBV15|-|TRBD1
TGTGCCACCAGCAGGTCGAGAGGGGGCGCGGAGACCCAGTACTTC
CATSRSRGGAETQYF
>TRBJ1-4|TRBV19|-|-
TGTGCCAGTAGGCCAGCCGACAGGATCCCGAATGAAAAACTGTTTTTT
CASRPADRIPNEKLFF
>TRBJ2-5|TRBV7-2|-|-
TGTGCCAGCAGCTTAGCCGGGACATCCCAAGAGACCCAGTACTTC
CASSLAGTSQETQYF
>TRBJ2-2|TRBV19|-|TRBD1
TGTGCCAGTAACCGACAGGGCCGAGGCACCGGGGAGCTGTTTTTT
CASNRQGRGTGELFF
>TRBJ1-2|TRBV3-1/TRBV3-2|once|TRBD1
TGTGCCAGCAGCACCGGGACAGCCTATGGCTACACCTTC
CASSTGTAYGYTF
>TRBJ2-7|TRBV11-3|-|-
TGTGCCAGCAGCCTAGCAGGGCACTCCTACGAGCAGTACTTC
CASSLAGHSYEQYF
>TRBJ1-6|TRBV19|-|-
TGTGCCAGTAGTATCGGGGGTTTGGCAGAAACCAATTCACCCCTCCACTTT
CASSIGGLAETNSPLHF
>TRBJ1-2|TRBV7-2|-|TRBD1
TGTGCCAGCAGCCAAGCCGGGACAGGGGATTATGGCTACACCTTC
CASSQAGTGDYGYTF
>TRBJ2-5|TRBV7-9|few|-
TGTGCCAGCAGGCCTAGGGGCGCCCAAGAGACCCAGTACTTC
CASRPRGAQETQYF
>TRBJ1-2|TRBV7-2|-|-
TGTGCCAGCAGCTCGGGTGGTGGATATGGCTACACCTTC
CASSSGGGYGYTF
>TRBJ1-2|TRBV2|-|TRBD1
TGTGCCAGCAGGTGGACAGGGGAGCGATACGGCTACACCTTC
CASRWTGERYGYTF
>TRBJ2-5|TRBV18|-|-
TGTGCCAGCTCACCACCCCGGTTTGTAACAGACCAAGAGACCCAGTACTTC
CASSPPRFVTDQETQYF
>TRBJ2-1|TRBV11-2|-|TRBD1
TGTGCCAGCAGCTGGACGACAGGGGGCTCCTACAATGAGCAGTTCTTC
CASSWTTGGSYNEQFF
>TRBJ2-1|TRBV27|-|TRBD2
TGTGCCAGCTCAGTGCTAGCGGGGACCTCCTACAATGAGCAGTTCTTC
CASSVLAGTSYNEQFF
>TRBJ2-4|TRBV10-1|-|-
TGCGCCAGCAGTGTACAGTGTGGGAACATTCAGTACTTC
CASSVQCGNIQYF
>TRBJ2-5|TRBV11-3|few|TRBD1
TGTGCCAGCAGCCTAACTGGACAGGGAAGGGAGACCCAGTACTTC
CASSLTGQGRETQYF
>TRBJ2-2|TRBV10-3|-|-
TGTGCCATCATGAGGAACACCGGGGAGCTGTTTTTT
CAIMRNTGELFF
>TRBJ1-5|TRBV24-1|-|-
TGTGCCACCAGTGATGGGCCGATTAGCAATCAGCCCCAGCATTTT
CATSDGPISNQPQHF
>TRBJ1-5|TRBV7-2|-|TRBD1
TGTGCCAGCAGCCCGGACAGGGGCCTGCTTCAGCCCCAGCATTTT
CASSPDRGLLQPQHF
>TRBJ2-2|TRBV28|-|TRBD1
TGTGCCAGCAGTTTTCGGCAGGGGGCAGGCGGGGAGCTGTTTTTT
CASSFRQGAGGELFF
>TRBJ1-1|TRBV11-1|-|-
TGTGCCAGCAGCGATCAGTTGAACACTGAAGCTTTCTTT
CASSDQLNTEAFF
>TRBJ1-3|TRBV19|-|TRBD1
TGTGCCAGTAGTATAAACCTTCCGGGACAGGGGGGCGGAAACACCATATATTTT
CASSINLPGQGGGNTIYF
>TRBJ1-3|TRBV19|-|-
TGTGCCAGTAGTTCCACGACAGAAGCTGGAAACACCATATATTTT
CASSSTTEAGNTIYF
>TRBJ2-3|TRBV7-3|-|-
TGTGCCAGCAGCTTTGACAGGACCCTCACAGATACGCAGTATTTT
CASSFDRTLTDTQYF
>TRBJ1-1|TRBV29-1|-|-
TGCAGCGTTGAAGTTGGGACTGACACTGAAGCTTTCTTT
CSVEVGTDTEAFF
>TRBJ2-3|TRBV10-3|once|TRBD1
TGTGCCATCAAAGGAGGGACAGGGGGCACAGATACGCAGTATTTT
CAIKGGTGGTDTQYF
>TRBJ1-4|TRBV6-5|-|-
TGTGCCAGCGGCCGAATAAGTGAAAAACTGTTTTTT
CASGRISEKLFF
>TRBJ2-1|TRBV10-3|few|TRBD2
TGTGCCATCAGGGGGACTAGCGGTTACTCCTACAATGAGCAGTTCTTC
CAIRGTSGYSYNEQFF
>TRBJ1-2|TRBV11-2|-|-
TGTGCCAGCAGCTTAGCAGGGAACTATGGCTACACCTTC
CASSLAGNYGYTF
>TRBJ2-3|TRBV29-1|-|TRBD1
TGCAGCGTCGAACAGGGGCGGGGCACAGATACGCAGTATTTT
CSVEQGRGTDTQYF
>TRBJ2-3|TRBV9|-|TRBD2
TGTGCCAGCAACACCATGACTAGCGGGGGGGTTAGCACAGATACGCAGTATTTT
CASNTMTSGGVSTDTQYF
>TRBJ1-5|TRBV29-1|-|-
TGCAGCGTTCGGGCGGGCCCCCTTCAGCCCCAGCATTTT
CSVRAGPLQPQHF
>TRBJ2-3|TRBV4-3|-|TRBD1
TGCGCCAGCAGCCAAGGACAGGGAATCGGGAGCACAGATACGCAGTATTTT
CASSQGQGIGSTDTQYF
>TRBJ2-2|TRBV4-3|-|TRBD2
TGCGCCAGCAGCCTTCGACTAGCGGGAGATGGTAACACCGGGGAGCTGTTTTTT
CASSLRLAGDGNTGELFF
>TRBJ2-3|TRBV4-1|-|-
TGCGCCAGCAGCCAAGTTGGCAGGGTGGACACAGATACGCAGTATTTT
CASSQVGRVDTDTQYF